One and the same sample provided the 3 T cell receptor beta chains below, sequenced in a study of T cell repertoires in cytomegalovirus infection. TCRdb re-called the reads through MiXCR, storing one row per CDR3 protein. The sample has some 150,000 distinct CDR3 sequences, roughly 6% seen once. Sequences were obtained from PBMCs. The receptors stem from a human donor in good health (CMV status not recorded). Some clones in this sample may be carry-over from other donors' samples.

This clonotype was seen more than once but under ten times. The chain employs TRBV2 and TRBJ2-1, with TRBD1 matching over 9 bases. This CDR3 contains 13 residues. Germline CDR1 is SNHLY and CDR2 is FYNNEI. Trimming at V came to 7 bases and at J to 5 bases, leaving 3 bases not matched to a gene. The CDR3 reads CASTGQGNNEQFF. The CDR3 coding sequence is TGTGCCAGCACCGGACAGGGGAACAATGAGCAGTTCTTC. Filled out from reference TRBV2 and TRBJ2-1, the complete variable domain reads EPEVTQTPSHQVTQMGQEVILRCVPISNHLYFYWYRQILGQKVEFLVSFYNNEISEKSEIFDDQFSVERPDGSNFTLKIRSTKLEDSAMYFCASTGQGNNEQFFGPGTRLTVL.

This clonotype was picked up many times. This chain connects TRBV28 to TRBJ2-7, with TRBD2 matching 9 bases. CDR1 is MDHEN and CDR2 is SYDVKM in the germline V gene. This CDR3 comprises 15 residues. After removal of 5 bases from V and 4 bases from J, the junction contained 9 bases not matched to a gene. CDR3 in DNA: TGTGCCAGCAGTGGGGCCGGAGCGGGGGGTTACGAGCAGTACTTC. This codes for CASSGAGAGGYEQYF.

This clonotype was seen many times. The chain has TRBV7-2 and TRBJ2-2; D unresolved. V lost 2 bases to trimming and J lost 5 bases, with 15 bases between them. The CDR3 loop spans 16 amino acids. Germline lookup yields CDR1 SGHTA and CDR2 FQGNSA. This chain's CDR3 is CASSLTRPGPTGELFF. The CDR3 DNA reads as TGTGCCAGCAGCTTAACACGTCCGGGTCCGACCGGGGAGCTGTTTTTT. Drawing the rest from reference TRBV7-2 and TRBJ2-2, the complete variable domain is GAGVSQSPSNKVTEKGKDVELRCDPISGHTALYWYRQSLGQGLEFLIYFQGNSAPDKSGLPSDRFSAERTGGSVSTLTIQRTQQEDSAVYLCASSLTRPGPTGELFFGEGSRLTVL.